This T cell receptor (beta chain) was captured by sequencing in a study of blood T cell repertoires in COVID-19. Turning to the study itself: COVID-19 samples from acute and convalescent phases originated in the United States, Italy and Spain. Sources were T cells, B-cell-depleted T cells, or PBMCs; the material itself was cDNA or gDNA.

Under the authors' procedure: Amplifying reference gene primers gave estimates of nucleated cell counts. Produced via immunoSEQ multiplex PCR; TCRdb's table is partial and in-frame only. From that table come the V and J calls and clone size; the DNA was used to work out D and trimming. In the table there are tens of thousands of clones, roughly 93% of which are singletons. CDR3 length: 14 amino acids. Looked up from germline, CDR1 is ENHRY and CDR2 is SYGVKD. Trimming removed 0 bases at V and 6 bases at J, with 10 bases between. The sequence derives from a human donor in a cohort sampled during active COVID-19. This chain uses TRBV10-3 with TRBJ2-3; D is undetermined. The specimen was peripheral blood. The CDR3 DNA reads as TGTGCCATCAGTGAGTCCCGACTCGGCGATACGCAGTATTTT. It encodes CAISESRLGDTQYF.